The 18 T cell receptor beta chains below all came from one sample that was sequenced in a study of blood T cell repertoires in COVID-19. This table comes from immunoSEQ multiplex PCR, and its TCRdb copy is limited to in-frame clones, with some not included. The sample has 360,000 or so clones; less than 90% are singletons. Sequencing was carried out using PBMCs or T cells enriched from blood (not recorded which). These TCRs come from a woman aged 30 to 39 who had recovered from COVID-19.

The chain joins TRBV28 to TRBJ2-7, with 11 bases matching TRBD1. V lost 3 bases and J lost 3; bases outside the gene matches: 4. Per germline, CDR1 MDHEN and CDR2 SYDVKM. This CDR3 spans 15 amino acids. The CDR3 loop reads CASSLAGTGGYEQYF. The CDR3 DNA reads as TGTGCCAGCAGTTTGGCCGGGACAGGGGGCTACGAGCAGTACTTC.

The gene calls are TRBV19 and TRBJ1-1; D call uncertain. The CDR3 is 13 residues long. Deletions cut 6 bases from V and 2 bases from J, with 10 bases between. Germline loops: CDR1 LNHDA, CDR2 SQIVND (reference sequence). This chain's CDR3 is CASSPMFNTEAFF. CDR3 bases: TGTGCCAGTAGCCCAATGTTTAACACTGAAGCTTTCTTT.

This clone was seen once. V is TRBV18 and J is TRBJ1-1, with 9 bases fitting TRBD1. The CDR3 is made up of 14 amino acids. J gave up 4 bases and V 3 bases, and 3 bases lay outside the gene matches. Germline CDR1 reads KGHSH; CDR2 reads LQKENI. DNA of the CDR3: TGTGCCAGCTCACCGGACAGGGGCGGCACTGAAGCTTTCTTT. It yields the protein CASSPDRGGTEAFF.

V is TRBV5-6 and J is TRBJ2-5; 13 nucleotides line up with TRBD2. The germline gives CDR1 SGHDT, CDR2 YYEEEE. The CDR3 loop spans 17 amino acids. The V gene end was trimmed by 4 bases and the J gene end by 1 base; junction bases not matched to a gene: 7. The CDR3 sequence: CASSRTSGGDPQETQYF. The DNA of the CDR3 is TGTGCCAGCAGCCGAACTAGCGGGGGGGACCCCCAAGAGACCCAGTACTTC.

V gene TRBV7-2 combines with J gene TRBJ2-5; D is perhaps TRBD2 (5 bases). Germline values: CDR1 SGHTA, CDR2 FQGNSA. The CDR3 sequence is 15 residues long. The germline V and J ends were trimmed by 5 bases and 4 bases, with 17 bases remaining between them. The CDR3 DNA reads TGTGCCAGCAGCCCCACGATCTCCGGAGGAGAGACCCAGTACTTC. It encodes CASSPTISGGETQYF.

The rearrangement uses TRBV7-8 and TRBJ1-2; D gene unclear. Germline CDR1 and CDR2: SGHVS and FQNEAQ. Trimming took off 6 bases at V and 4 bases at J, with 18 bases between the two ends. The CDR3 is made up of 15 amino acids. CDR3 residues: CASRPAGESSYGYTF. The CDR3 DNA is TGTGCCAGCAGACCAGCGGGAGAGTCCTCCTATGGCTACACCTTC.

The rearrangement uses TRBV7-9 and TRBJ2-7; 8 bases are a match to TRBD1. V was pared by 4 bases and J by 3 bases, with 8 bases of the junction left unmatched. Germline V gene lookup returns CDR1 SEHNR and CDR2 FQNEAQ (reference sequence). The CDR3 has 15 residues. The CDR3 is CASSSDRDLRYEQYF. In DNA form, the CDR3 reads TGTGCCAGCAGCTCGGACAGGGATCTTCGCTACGAGCAGTACTTC.

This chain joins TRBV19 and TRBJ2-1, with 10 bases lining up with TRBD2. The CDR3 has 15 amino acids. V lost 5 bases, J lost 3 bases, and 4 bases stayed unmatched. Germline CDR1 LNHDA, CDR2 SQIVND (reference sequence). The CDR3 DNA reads TGTGCCAGTAGTCCCGGACTAGCGGACTACAATGAGCAGTTCTTC. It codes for CASSPGLADYNEQFF.

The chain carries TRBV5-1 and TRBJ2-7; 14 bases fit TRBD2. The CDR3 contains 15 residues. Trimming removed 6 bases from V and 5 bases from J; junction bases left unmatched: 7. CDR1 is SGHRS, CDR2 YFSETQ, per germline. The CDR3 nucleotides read TGCGCCAGCAACCCCGGGACTAGCGGGAGTCACGAGCAGTACTTC. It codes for CASNPGTSGSHEQYF.

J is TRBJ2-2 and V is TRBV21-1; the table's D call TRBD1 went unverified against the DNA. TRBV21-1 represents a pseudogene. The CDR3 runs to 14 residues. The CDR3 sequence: CASNNIYRTGELFF. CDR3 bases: TGTGCCAGCAATAATATCTACAGGACCGGGGAGCTGTTTTTT.

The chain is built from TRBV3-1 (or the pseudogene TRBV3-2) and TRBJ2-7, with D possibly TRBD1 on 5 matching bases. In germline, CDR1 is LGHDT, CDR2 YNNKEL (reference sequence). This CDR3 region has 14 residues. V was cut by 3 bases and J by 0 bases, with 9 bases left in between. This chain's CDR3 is CASSHWQGSYEQYF. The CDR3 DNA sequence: TGTGCCAGCAGCCATTGGCAGGGCTCCTACGAGCAGTACTTC.

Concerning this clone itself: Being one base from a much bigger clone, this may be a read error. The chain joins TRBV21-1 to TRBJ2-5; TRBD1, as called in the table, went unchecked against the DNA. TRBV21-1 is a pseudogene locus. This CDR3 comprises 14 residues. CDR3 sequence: CASSRDRGQETQYF. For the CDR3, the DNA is TGTGCCAGCAGCAGGGACAGGGGGCAAGAGACCCAGTACTTC.

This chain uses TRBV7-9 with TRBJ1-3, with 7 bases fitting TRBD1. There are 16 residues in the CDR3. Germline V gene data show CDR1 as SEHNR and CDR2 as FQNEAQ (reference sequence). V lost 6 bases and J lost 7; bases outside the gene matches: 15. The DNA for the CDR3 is TGTGCCAGCAGTCCTACAGGGGTCTCTACTAGTAACACCATATATTTT. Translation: CASSPTGVSTSNTIYF. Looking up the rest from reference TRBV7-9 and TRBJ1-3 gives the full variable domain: DTGVSQNPRHKITKRGQNVTFRCDPISEHNRLYWYRQTLGQGPEFLTYFQNEAQLEKSRLLSDRFSAERPKGSFSTLEIQRTEQGDSAMYLCASSPTGVSTSNTIYFGEGSWLTVV.

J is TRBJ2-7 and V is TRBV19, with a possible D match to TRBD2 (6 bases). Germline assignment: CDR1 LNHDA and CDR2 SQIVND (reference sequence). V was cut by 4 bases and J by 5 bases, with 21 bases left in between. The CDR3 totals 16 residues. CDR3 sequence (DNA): TGTGCCAGTAGTAAGGGGTTAGAACCGGGACTGAACGAGCAGTACTTC. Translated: CASSKGLEPGLNEQYF.

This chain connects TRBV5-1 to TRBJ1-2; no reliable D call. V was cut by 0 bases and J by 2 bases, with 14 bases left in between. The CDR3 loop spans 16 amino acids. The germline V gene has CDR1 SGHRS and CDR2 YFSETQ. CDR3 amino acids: CASSLAQANFNYGYTF. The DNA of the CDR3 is TGCGCCAGCAGCTTGGCCCAGGCTAATTTCAACTATGGCTACACCTTC.

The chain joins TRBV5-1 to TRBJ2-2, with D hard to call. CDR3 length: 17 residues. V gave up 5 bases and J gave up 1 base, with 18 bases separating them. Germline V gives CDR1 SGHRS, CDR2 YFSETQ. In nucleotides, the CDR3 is TGCGCCAGCAGTAACACTTGGGCAGGAAAGAACACCGGGGAGCTGTTTTTT. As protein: CASSNTWAGKNTGELFF.

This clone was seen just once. CDR3 sequence: CASSQDPGGAGYGYTF. CDR3 sequence (DNA): TGTGCCAGCAGCCAAGACCCAGGGGGCGCCGGGTATGGCTACACCTTC. The chain recombines TRBV4-2 with TRBJ1-2; 8 bases align to TRBD1. V lost 0 bases, J lost 5 bases, and 8 bases stayed unmatched. Germline V gene lookup returns CDR1 LGHNA and CDR2 YNFKEQ. The CDR3 has 16 residues.

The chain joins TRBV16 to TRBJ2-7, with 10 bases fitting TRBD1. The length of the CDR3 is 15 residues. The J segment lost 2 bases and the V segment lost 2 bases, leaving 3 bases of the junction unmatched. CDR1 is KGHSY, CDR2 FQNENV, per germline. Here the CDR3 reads CASSQRQGAPYEQYF. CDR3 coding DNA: TGTGCCAGCAGCCAACGACAGGGGGCCCCCTACGAGCAGTACTTC.